What follows is one T cell receptor beta chain and its context. Its antigen is currently not known. Per-nucleotide qualities are absent, and no much larger clonotype sits a single base away. This entry comes from a study of beta chain features in type 1 diabetes (dated by TCRdb to 2016 to 2019). Concerning the study at large: Mean age, gender distribution, total cell number and subset yield did not differ between patients and healthy donors. A total of 85 million to 140 million sorted cells were examined across all samples, and a strong correlation was observed between cell number per subset and RNA yield. In the study, TCRB repertoires of sorted circulating CD4+ T cell subsets from recently diagnosed type 1 diabetes patients were compared with those of matched healthy donors. Naive and central memory subsets were obtained from all 30 or so donors, but regulatory and stem cell-like memory subsets were isolated from only 8 patients and about eight healthy donors. General conclusions and limits of the study: PCR may preferentially amplify shorter templates, but because patient and control samples were amplified and corrected together, any resulting skew would affect both groups equally. Naive, central memory and regulatory TCRB repertoires appeared more similar among patients than among healthy donors. Because small numbers of individuals were included in the HLA sub-analyses, any influence of HLA type on TCRB rearrangement was left unresolved. A moderate but significant shortening of TCRB CDR3 length was observed in type 1 diabetes patients in all four CD4+ subsets. At VDJ recombination sites, type 1 diabetes patients had fewer insertions and more deleted nucleotides, which implies abnormalities in thymic rearrangement. Because cDNA was sequenced instead of genomic DNA, activated cells with high expression could be over-represented, although the groups did not differ in activation or CD3 levels.

CDR1 and CDR2, per the germline V gene (reference sequence), are SEHNR and FQNEAQ. V lost 4 bases and J lost 4 bases, and the count of bases not matched to a germline gene is 8. The CDR3 holds 16 amino acids from the cysteine to the phenylalanine. The DNA shown is the 48-base CDR3, in frame from base 1. From each donor, a single peripheral blood sample of approximately 120 mL on average was drawn into heparinised tubes. Using a panel that included CD45RO, CCR7, CD25, CD127, CD95 and CD27, naive, central memory, regulatory and stem cell-like memory CD4+ T cells were sorted on a BD FACSAria II. All sorted populations exceeded 95% purity. PBMCs were isolated right away by Lymphoprep density gradient centrifugation and were stained directly, without culture. So that batch effects would be minimized, each experiment stained and sorted samples in pairs, pairing one healthy donor with one patient. The entire amount of isolated RNA was reverse transcribed using the High Capacity cDNA Reverse Transcription Kit, so the sequenced TCRB transcripts were expressed ones. Naive, central memory and regulatory T cell samples underwent deep immunoSEQ sequencing, averaging around 3.9 million total reads per sample. Sorted cells were lysed in RLT buffer, and RNA was extracted using DNase-treated RNeasy Micro or Mini kits according to cell number. To prevent cross-contamination, each cell subset was processed individually, whereas patient and healthy donor samples were processed jointly. Using the immunoSEQ multiplex PCR, TCRB sequences were amplified from cDNA into 87-bp fragments spanning the CDR3 region. Sequencing of the amplicons was done on the Illumina HiSeq platform. Concerning the study's data processing: Synthetic template baselines were used to correct PCR bias computationally, reads within Hamming distance 2 were collapsed together, and singletons that could not be merged were discarded. Reads were aligned to IMGT to assign V, D and J genes, CDR3 length, and insertions or deletions at six rearrangement sites. Within each subset, clonotype counts were normalized to the number of sorted cells before true diversity and Gini coefficients were calculated with the tcR R package. Repertoire sharing was quantified using the overlap coefficient calculated on TCRB nucleotide sequences. As a proxy for the pre-selection repertoire, out-of-frame TCRB sequences from naive cells were analyzed. TCRdb re-hosts the immuneACCESS table, in-frame sequences only. Its copies lack some clones; in the studies checked, an unresolved V gene accounts for under half of them, and the cause for the rest is not known. D and trimming come from the DNA, and the V and J calls and clone size come from that table. Within this sample are some 900,000 clones, with about a sixth of them counted one time only. The ten most abundant clones make up roughly 0.025% of the sample.

The V and J genes are TRBV7-9 and TRBJ2-2, with 8 central nucleotides matching TRBD2. Sequencing was carried out using naive CD4+ T cells from blood. The sample's cell subset or site, from its label and the paper: true naive CD4+ T cells. This TCR was sampled from a woman in her late teens or twenties in good health. The DNA sequence is given as TGTGCCAGCAGCTCCCCCTCCGGGACTAGCACCGGGGAGCTGTTTTTT. This encodes CASSSPSGTSTGELFF.